The sequence of this TCR beta chain was determined in a study of blood T cell repertoires in COVID-19 (TCRdb year 2020). Concerning the study at large: Samples covering the acute and convalescent phases of COVID-19 were provided by collaborators in the United States, Italy and Spain. The prospective study material was composed of cDNA or gDNA derived from T cells, B-cell-depleted T cells, or PBMCs. The dataset comprised deeply sampled blood TCRbeta repertoires from subjects exposed to, actively infected with, or recovered from COVID-19. A freely available public database, intended as a resource for researchers studying the immune response to SARS-CoV-2, is where the repertoires were released. The samples were drawn from the first 160 participants of the ongoing ImmuneRACE study and from more than 1,000 subjects provided by 6 global collaborators. The sample metadata nearly always contained a de-identified subject ID, COVID-19 status, age in years and sex. Where available, HLA class I and class II types were obtained from metadata supplied by the sample provider rather than from assay-based typing. What the study reported, not specific to this receptor: The amount of clinical and demographic metadata varied by source and participant and was provided uncurated.

The immunoSEQ Assay, a bias-controlled multiplex PCR, was used to amplify TCRbeta CDR3 regions from genomic DNA. On the study's bioinformatics: The number of nucleated cells in each sample was estimated from the amplification of reference gene primers within the assay. To quantify the absolute abundance of each unique TCRbeta CDR3 rearrangement, sequence reads were collapsed and filtered. For each sample, productive Simpson clonality was calculated as the square root of Simpson's diversity index over productive rearrangements. The table was pulled from immuneACCESS by TCRdb, which kept in-frame rearrangements only. Such tables lose some clones; where checked, under half of the loss comes from unresolved V genes, and the rest has no known cause. V and J calls plus clone size are reproduced from that table; the DNA served to infer D and trimming. Here the sample has 79,000 or so clones; roughly 81% occur a single time. The ten largest clonotypes hold approximately 11% of the sample.

In Seattle, one collaborating source enrolled patients while the infection was active and tracked those patients longitudinally over the course of disease. Collaborating institutions collected whole blood in K2EDTA tubes following their own protocols. For TCRbeta analysis, collaborators shipped samples as frozen whole blood, isolated PBMCs, or DNA extracted from either of those sample types. This clone has only one observation. This receptor's antigen is unknown. One base away there is no much larger clone; base qualities are not given. Its CDR3 holds 16 amino acids, cysteine through phenylalanine. Left in the record is the CDR3 DNA by itself, 48 bases read in frame from the first base. The germline V gene yields SGHDT for CDR1 and YYEEEE for CDR2. The germline ends are 12 bases apart after V is trimmed by 2 bases and J by 3 bases.

The chain employs TRBV5-6 and TRBJ1-6; a weak D assignment points to TRBD1 (6 bases agree). The TCR comes from a man in his 60s with COVID-19, enrolled during active disease. Sequenced material: peripheral blood. In nucleotide form, the sequence is TGTGCCAGCAGCTTTGAATCGGACAGCTATAATTCACCCCTCCACTTT. Translated, this gives CASSFESDSYNSPLHF.